This T cell receptor (beta chain) is from a study of cytomegalovirus exposure and HLA in healthy donors. Findings and caveats of the study: Per a later analysis, 18,000 or so TCR beta sequences showed association with HLA alleles at 0.05 false discovery rate. In a later analysis, V- and J-gene trimming of beta chains associated with a DCLRE1C missense variant, replicated independently. Later analysis suggested most CMV-associated TCR beta chains were HLA-restricted.

Germline CDR1 is SEHNR and CDR2 is FQNEAQ (reference sequence). Trimming cost V 5 bases and J 6 bases, with 17 bases left between them. The CDR3 spans 15 residues. Worth noting for this clone: Its target is unknown.

The PCR ran on 60 Vbeta and 13 Jbeta primers. Original analysis: Counted up in a later analysis, unique TCR beta chains came to 65 million to 80 million, with some 11 million shared. Profiling relied on immunoSEQ multiplex PCR, and the TCRdb table lists in-frame clones only, not all of them. That table furnishes V, J and clone size, whereas the DNA furnished D and trimming. Of 150,000 to 190,000 clones in the sample, approximately 85% are singletons; the top ten hold more than 2%. The receptor's source is a woman aged 18-29 years in good health and CMV-seronegative. The chain combines TRBV7-9 with TRBJ1-5, with TRBD1 as a possible D gene (5 bases). Sequenced input: PBMCs. The CDR3 loop is CASSTGHPGGQPQHF. The CDR3 DNA is TGTGCCAGCAGCACCGGACACCCGGGGGGTCAGCCCCAGCATTTT.